This T cell receptor beta chain appears in the sequencing data of a study of CXCR3-negative and CXCR3-positive naive CD8 T cells. Carrying UMI labels, the TRB cDNA libraries were prepared through 5' RACE. TCRdb processed the 5' RACE reads again and assigns one entry to each CDR3 protein, with no DNA. The ten most abundant clones cover more than 0.8% of a sample with about 9,600 distinct CDR3 sequences. CDR3 length equals 13 residues. Germline lookup yields CDR1 MNHEY and CDR2 SVGAGI. On this clonotype itself: As yet, its antigen is unknown.

General observations from the study: Sequencing showed both naive subsets with comparably high diversity, and memory CD8+ cells much lower.

The V gene is TRBV6-5, the J gene TRBJ2-7; without DNA, the TCRdb call of TRBD2 cannot be checked. This TCR was recovered from a human donor in good health. Some clones in this sample may be carry-over from other donors' samples. The sequencing input was naive CXCR3- CD8+ T cells from blood. The subset here: CD45RO-CCR7+CD27+CD95- naive CD8+ T cells lacking CXCR3 (TNR3-). This chain's CDR3 is CASRAGRIYEQYF.